This TCR beta chain was captured by sequencing in a study of T cell responses to AZD1222 COVID-19 vaccine. With 1 base removed from V and 13 bases from J, the gap between germline ends came to 14 bases. CDR3 length equals 14 residues. Germline V gene data show CDR1 as MNHNS and CDR2 as SASEGT. Of note for this clone: Its specificity is not known.

Generated by immunoSEQ multiplex PCR, the TCRdb table keeps only in-frame clones and is missing some. Among some 130,000 clones listed, 70% to 90% were seen once. Study-wide results and caveats: Donors skewed white British and female; clonal diversity was possibly underestimated. CD4 TCRs associated with vaccination spanned spike, dominating at 160-218 and 743-854. With two AZD1222 doses given, Spike-specific TCR breadth and depth both rose. Reports indicate that nearly half of spike-specific TCRs are directed at unmutated variant regions.

The chain employs TRBV6-1 and TRBJ1-6, with a possible D match to TRBD1 (6 bases). The receptor was isolated from an adult in good health. Material: peripheral blood, obtained on day 0 of AZD1222 vaccination. CDR3 DNA: TGTGCCAGCAGTGAAGTCGTGGGGACATTCCCCCTCCACTTT. Its translation is CASSEVVGTFPLHF.